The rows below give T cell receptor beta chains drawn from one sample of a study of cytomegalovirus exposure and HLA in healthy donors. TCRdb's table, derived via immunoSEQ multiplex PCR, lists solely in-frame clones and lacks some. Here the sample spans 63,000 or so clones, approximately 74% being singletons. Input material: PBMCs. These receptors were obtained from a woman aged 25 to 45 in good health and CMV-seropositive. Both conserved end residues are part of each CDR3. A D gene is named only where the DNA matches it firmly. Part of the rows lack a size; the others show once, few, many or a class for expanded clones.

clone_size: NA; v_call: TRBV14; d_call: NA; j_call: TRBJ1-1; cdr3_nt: TGTGCCAGCAGCCGAAGGGGTGGGAACACTGAAGCTTTCTTT; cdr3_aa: CASSRRGGNTEAFF
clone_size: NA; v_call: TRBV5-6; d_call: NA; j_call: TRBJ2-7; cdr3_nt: TGTGCCAGCAGCTTGGCCGTCACTTCCTACGAGCAGTACTTC; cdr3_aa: CASSLAVTSYEQYF
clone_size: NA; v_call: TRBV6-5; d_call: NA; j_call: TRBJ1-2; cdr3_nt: TGTGCCAGCAGACCCACAGCTCCCTATGGCTACACCTTC; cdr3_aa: CASRPTAPYGYTF
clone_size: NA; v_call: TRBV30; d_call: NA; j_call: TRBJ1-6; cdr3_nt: TGTGCCTGGAGTGCCGGAGGTAATTCACCCCTCCACTTT; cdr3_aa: CAWSAGGNSPLHF
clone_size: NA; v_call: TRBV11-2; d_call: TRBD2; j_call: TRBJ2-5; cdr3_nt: TGTGCCAGCAGCTATTGGACTAGGGAGACCCAGTACTTC; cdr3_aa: CASSYWTRETQYF
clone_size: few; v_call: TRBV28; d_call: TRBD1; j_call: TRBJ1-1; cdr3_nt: TGTGCCAGCAGCTCACAGGGGGCAGGAGCTTTCTTT; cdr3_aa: CASSSQGAGAFF
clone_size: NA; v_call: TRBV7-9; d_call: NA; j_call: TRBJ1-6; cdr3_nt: TGTGCCAGCAGCTTAGCGCGGAACGAAGTAGGATCACCCCTCCACTTT; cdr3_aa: CASSLARNEVGSPLHF
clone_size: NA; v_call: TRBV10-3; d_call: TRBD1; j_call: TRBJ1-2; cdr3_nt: TGTGCCATCAGTGAGTCTGCAGGGGGAGATGAAGGCTACACCTTC; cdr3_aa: CAISESAGGDEGYTF
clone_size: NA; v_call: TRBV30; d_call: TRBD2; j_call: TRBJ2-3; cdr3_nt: TGTGCCGGGGGACTAGTGCCAGATACGCAGTATTTT; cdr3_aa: CAGGLVPDTQYF
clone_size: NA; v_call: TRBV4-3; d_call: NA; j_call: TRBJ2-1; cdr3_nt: TGCGCCAGCAGCCAAGATTGGCGGGAAGTGAACAATGAGCAGTTCTTC; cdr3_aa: CASSQDWREVNNEQFF
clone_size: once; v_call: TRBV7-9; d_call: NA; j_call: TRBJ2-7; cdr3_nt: TGTGCCAGCAGCATAATCGGTTCCGGTAGCCTCGAGCAGTACTTC; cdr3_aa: CASSIIGSGSLEQYF
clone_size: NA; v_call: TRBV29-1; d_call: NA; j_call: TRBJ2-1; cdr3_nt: TGCAGCGTCCCCCGGAGGGACAATGAGCAGTTCTTC; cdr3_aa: CSVPRRDNEQFF
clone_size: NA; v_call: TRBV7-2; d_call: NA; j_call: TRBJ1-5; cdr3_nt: TGTGCCAGCAGCTTAGGATCCGGAGTCAGTCAGCCCCAGCATTTT; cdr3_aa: CASSLGSGVSQPQHF
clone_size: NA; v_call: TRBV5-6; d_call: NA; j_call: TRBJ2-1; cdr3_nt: TGTGCCAGCAGCCCGCTGGGAGAGGATGAGCAGTTCTTC; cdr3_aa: CASSPLGEDEQFF
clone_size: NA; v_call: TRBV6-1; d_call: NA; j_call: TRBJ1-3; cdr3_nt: TGTGCCAGCAGTGAGGGGACAAGGGGAAACACCATATATTTT; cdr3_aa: CASSEGTRGNTIYF
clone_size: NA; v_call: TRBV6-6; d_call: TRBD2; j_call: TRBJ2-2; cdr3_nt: TGTGCCAGCAGGGGACTAGCGGCTAACACCGGGGAGCTGTTTTTT; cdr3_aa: CASRGLAANTGELFF
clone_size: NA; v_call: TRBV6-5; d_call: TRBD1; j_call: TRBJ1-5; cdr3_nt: TGTGCCAGCAGAGGGACAGGGGTCCTTCTCCAGCATTTT; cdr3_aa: CASRGTGVLLQHF
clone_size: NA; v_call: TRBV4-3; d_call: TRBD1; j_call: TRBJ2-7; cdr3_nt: TGCGCCAGCAGCCTTGGACAGGGGACATCCGAGCAGTACTTC; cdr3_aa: CASSLGQGTSEQYF
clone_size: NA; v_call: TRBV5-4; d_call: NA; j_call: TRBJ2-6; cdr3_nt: TGTGCCAGCAGCTTACTGAGCTCTGGGGCCAACGTCCTGACTTTC; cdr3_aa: CASSLLSSGANVLTF
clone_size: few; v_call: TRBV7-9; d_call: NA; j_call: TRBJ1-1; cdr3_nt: TGTGCCAGCAGCTTAGATATGAACACTGAAGCTTTCTTT; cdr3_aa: CASSLDMNTEAFF
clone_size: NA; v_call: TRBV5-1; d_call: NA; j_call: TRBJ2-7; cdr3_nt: TGCGCCAGCAGCTTGGCCGAGTTCGCCGAGCAGTACTTC; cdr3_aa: CASSLAEFAEQYF
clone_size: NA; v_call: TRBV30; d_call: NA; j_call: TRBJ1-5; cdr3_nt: TGTGCCTGGAGTGTAACAGACCTCTATAGCAATCAGCCCCAGCATTTT; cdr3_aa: CAWSVTDLYSNQPQHF
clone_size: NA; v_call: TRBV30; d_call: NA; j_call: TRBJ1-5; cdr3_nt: TGTGCCTGGAGTGTACGAACAGGGAACCCTTATAGCAATCAGCCCCAGCATTTT; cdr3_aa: CAWSVRTGNPYSNQPQHF
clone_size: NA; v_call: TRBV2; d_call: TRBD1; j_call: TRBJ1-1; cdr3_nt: TGTGCCAGGAGTTCCCGGACAGGGGCGACTGAAGCTTTCTTT; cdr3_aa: CARSSRTGATEAFF
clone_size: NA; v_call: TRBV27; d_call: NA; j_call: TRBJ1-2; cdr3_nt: TGTGCCAGCAGTTCGTTGACAGGTGGGCCCATTTTTCGGAACTATGGCTACACCTTC; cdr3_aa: CASSSLTGGPIFRNYGYTF
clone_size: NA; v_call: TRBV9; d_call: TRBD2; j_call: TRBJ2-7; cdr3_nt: TGTGCCAGCGGGGAAGGGGGCGGGAGGGATGGCGACGAGCAGTACTTC; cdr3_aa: CASGEGGGRDGDEQYF
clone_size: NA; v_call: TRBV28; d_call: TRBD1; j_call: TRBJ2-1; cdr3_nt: TGTGCCAGCAGGCTCCGGGACAGCTCCTACAATGAGCAGTTCTTC; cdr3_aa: CASRLRDSSYNEQFF
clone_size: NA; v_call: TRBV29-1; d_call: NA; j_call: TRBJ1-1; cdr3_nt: TGCAGCGTTGAAGGGGGAGGGGGAGTCTCTGAAGCTTTCTTT; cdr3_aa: CSVEGGGGVSEAFF
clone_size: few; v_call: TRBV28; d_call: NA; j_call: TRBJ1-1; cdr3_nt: TGTGCCAGCAGACAGGGTGGGGACCCTGAAGCTTTCTTT; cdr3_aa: CASRQGGDPEAFF
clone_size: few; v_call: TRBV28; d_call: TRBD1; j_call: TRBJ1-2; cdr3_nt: TGTGCCAGCAGGACGACAGGGCAAGGCGATGGCTATGGCTACACCTTC; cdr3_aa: CASRTTGQGDGYGYTF
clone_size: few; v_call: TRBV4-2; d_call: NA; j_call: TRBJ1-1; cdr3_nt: TGTGCCAGCAGCCACACCGGACAGACTGAAGCTTTCTTT; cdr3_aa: CASSHTGQTEAFF
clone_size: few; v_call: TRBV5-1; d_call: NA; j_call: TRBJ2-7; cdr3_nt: TGCGCCAGCAGCCTGCTACAGGGTCCCTACGAGCAGTACTTC; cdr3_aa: CASSLLQGPYEQYF
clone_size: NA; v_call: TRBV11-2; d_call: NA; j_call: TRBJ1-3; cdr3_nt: TGTGCCAGCAGCTTAGAAGCCACGTCTGGAAACACCATATATTTT; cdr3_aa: CASSLEATSGNTIYF
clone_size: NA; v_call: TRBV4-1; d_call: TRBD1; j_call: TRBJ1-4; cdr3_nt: TGCGCCAGCAGCCGAAGCGGACAGGGTGATGAAAAACTGTTTTTT; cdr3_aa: CASSRSGQGDEKLFF
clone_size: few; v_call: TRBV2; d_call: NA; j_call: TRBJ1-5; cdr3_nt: TGTGCCAGCAGCCCCACGAGAAGCAATCAGCCCCAGCATTTT; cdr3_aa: CASSPTRSNQPQHF
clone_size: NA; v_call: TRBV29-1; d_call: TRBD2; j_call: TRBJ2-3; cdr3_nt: TGCAGCGTTCTCCCCGGGACTAAAGGGGATACGCAGTATTTT; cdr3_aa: CSVLPGTKGDTQYF
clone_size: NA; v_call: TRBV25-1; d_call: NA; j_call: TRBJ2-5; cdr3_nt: TGTGCCAGCAGGCAACGGGGAAGAGAGACCCAGTACTTC; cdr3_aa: CASRQRGRETQYF
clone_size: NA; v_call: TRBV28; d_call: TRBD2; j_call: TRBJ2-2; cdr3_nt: TGTGCCAGCAGTCGCGGACTAGCGGAGAACACCGGGGAGCTGTTTTTT; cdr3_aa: CASSRGLAENTGELFF
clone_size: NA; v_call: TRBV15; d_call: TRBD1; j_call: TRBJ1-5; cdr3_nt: TGTGCCACCAGCAGATCCGGGACAGGGGGCAATCAGCCCCAGCATTTT; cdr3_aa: CATSRSGTGGNQPQHF
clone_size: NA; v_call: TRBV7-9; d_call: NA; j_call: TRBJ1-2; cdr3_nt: TGTGCCAGCAGCTTAGGGGAAAGGGGCGGCTACACCTTC; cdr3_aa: CASSLGERGGYTF
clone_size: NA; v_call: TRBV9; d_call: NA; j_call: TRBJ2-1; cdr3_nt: TGTGCCAGCAGCGTAGACGGCGCTACTAACAATGAGCAGTTCTTC; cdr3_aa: CASSVDGATNNEQFF
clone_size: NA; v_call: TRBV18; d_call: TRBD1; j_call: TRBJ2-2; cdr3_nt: TGTGCCAGCTCGACCCGGGACAGTAACACCGGGGAGCTGTTTTTT; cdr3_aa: CASSTRDSNTGELFF
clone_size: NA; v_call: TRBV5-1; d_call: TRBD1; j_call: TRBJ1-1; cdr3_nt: TGCGCCAGCAGTATCTCGGGGGGACAGGGTGACACTGAAGCTTTCTTT; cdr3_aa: CASSISGGQGDTEAFF
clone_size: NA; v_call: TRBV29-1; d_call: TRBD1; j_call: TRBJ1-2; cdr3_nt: TGCAGCGTTGAGTACAGGGGGGTAAACTATGGCTACACCTTC; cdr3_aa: CSVEYRGVNYGYTF
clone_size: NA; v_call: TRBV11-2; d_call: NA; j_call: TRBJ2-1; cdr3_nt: TGTGCCAGCAGCTTAGCAAGGTTTAGCGGATCCTACAATGAGCAGTTCTTC; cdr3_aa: CASSLARFSGSYNEQFF
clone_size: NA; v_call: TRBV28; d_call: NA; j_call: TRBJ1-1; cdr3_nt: TGTGCCAGCAGAATGGTACTTGAAGCTTTCTTT; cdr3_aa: CASRMVLEAFF
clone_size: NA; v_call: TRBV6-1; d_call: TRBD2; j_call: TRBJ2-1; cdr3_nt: TGTGCCAGCAGAGGGACTAGCAGTTACAATGAGCAGTTCTTC; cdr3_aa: CASRGTSSYNEQFF
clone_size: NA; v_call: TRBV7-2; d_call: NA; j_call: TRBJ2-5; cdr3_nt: TGTGCCAGCAGCTACTCTAGAGGGTCCTCTTGGGACTTC; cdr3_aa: CASSYSRGSSWDF
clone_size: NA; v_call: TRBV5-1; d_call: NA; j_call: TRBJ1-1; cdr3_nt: TGCGCCAGCAACGGACTGAGCCCAAACACTGAAGCTTTCTTT; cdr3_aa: CASNGLSPNTEAFF
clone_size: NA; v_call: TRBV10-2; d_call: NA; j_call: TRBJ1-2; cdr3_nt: TGCGCCAGCAGTGAGGCTAATGGGGGCGGCAATGGCTACACCTTC; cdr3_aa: CASSEANGGGNGYTF
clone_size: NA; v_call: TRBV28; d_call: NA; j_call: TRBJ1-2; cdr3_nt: TGTGCCAGCAGCAGGTGGGATGGCTACACCTTC; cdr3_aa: CASSRWDGYTF
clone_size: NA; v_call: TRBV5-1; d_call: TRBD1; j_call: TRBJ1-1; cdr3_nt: TGCGCCAGCAGCTTGGAGGGGGCAGGGGGTGAAGCTTTCTTT; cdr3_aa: CASSLEGAGGEAFF
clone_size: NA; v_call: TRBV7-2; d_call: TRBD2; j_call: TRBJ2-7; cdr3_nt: TGTGCCAGCAGCCTAGCGGGGCTGGACGAGCAGTACTTC; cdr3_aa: CASSLAGLDEQYF
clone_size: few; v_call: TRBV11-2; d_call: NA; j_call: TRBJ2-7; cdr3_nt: TGTGCCAGCAGCTCCCCCCGGAGCCGATTCGTGGGCTACGAGCAGTACTTC; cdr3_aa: CASSSPRSRFVGYEQYF